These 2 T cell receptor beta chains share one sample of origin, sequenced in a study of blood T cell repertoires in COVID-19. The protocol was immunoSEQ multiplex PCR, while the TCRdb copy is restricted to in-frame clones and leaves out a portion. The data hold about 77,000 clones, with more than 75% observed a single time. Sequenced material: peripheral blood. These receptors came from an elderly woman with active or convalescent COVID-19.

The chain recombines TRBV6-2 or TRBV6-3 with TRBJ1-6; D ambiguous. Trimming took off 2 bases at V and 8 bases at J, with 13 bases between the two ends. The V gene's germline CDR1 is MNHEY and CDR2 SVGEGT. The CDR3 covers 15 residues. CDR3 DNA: TGTGCCAGCAGTTACAGTGGACTCGGATATTCACCCCTCCACTTT. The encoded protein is CASSYSGLGYSPLHF.

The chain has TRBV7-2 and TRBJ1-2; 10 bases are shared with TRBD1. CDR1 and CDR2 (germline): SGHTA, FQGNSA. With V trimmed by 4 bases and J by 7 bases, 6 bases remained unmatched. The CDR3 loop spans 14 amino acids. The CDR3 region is CASSSTGGAGGYTF. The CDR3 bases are TGTGCCAGCAGCTCGACAGGGGGCGCAGGTGGCTACACCTTC.